This T cell receptor (beta chain) was obtained from a study of tumor-infiltrating lymphocytes in primary liver carcinoma. General study points: Tumor top-250-clone fractions significantly exceeded those of blood (p = 0.039).

With a constant-region primer, TCR beta cDNA was made from approximately 500 ng of total RNA. Library construction for TCR beta comprised three nested multiplex PCR rounds performed with slightly modified ARM-PCR. TRBV1-TRBV30 forward and Cbeta reverse primers drove the first two roughly 10-cycle rounds. In TCRdb, the multiplex PCR reads were re-called with MiXCR into one record per CDR3 protein. Of roughly 330,000 distinct CDR3 sequences in the sample, roughly 61% were seen once. This clonotype has more than one count but fewer than ten. Its antigen remains unidentified. A read error may produce the germline difference seen at one junction end. This CDR3 is built from 15 residues. The germline gives CDR1 MGHRA, CDR2 YSYEKL. In addition to blood RNA drawn from unsorted whole blood, germline DNA was extracted.

The chain carries TRBV4-1 and TRBJ2-5; D perhaps matches TRBD2 (6 bases). The sequenced sample was peripheral blood. The sequence was collected from a man in his forties or fifties with primary liver carcinoma and hepatitis B virus infection. CDR3 nucleotide sequence: TGCGCCAGCAGCCAAGAGGGGCGGGACCATGAGACCCAGTACTTC. Protein product: CASSQEGRDHETQYF.